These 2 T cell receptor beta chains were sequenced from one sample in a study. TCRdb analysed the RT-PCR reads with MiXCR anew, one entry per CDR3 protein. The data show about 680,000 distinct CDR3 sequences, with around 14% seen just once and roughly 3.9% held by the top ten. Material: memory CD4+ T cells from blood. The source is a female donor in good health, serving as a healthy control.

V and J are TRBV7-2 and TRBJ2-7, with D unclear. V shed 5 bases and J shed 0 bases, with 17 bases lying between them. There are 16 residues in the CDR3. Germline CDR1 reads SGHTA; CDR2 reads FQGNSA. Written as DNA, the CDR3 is TGTGCCAGCAGCGCCGCCTCGAGTAACCCCTCCTACGAGCAGTACTTC. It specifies CASSAASSNPSYEQYF.

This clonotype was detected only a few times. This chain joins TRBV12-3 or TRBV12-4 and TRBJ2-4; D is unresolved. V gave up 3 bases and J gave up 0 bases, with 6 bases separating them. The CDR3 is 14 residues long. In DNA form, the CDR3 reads TGTGCCAGCAGTTTTCAAATAGCCAAAAACATTCAGTACTTC. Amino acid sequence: CASSFQIAKNIQYF.